This TCR beta chain was retrieved from a study of blood T cells in healthy people across ages. V was pared by 5 bases and J by 14 bases, with 13 bases between. The CDR3 sequence is 11 residues long. The germline V gene has CDR1 SNHLY and CDR2 FYNNEI. Sample-barcoded 5' priming and a J-beta primer mix drove a second PCR of about 6 to 12 cycles. From each sample, at least 2.5 million paired-end reads containing CDR3 were obtained. TCRdb recomputed calls from the 5' RACE reads with MiXCR, one row per CDR3 protein. Altogether 1.5 million to 2 million distinct CDR3 sequences are present, roughly 27% being singletons, with the ten largest covering about 7.7%. This clonotype came up many times. The antigen is unknown. Whole-study findings and limits: Expanded clonotype changes were possibly confounded by unknown donor CMV status. When set beside aged donors, long-lived donors presented more naive CD4+ cells and higher diversity. Per million T cells, TCR beta diversity dropped about linearly as age rose.

The chain combines TRBV2 with TRBJ2-4; D tentatively fits TRBD1 or TRBD2 (5 bases each). This sequence originates from a woman in her twenties or thirties in good health. The sequenced material came from blood. This chain's CDR3 is CASSRDGDEYF. The DNA of the CDR3 is TGTGCCAGCAGTCGGGACGGGGATGAGTACTTC.